Each of the 8 T cell receptor beta chains below was sequenced from the same sample in a study of T cell clonality in common variable immunodeficiency. Study-wide points: Reportedly, TCR beta sequences from common variable immunodeficiency showed fewer deletions and N-nucleotide insertions.

TCRdb's table, derived via immunoSEQ multiplex PCR, lists solely in-frame clones and lacks some. Recorded here are under 35,000 clones, none singletons. These receptors' targets are unknown. Material: peripheral blood mononuclear cells. Receptors originate from a human donor with common variable immunodeficiency.

On this clone itself: The read comes to an end 3 residues before the CDR3 does, leaving the germline J gene to fill in the end. This chain joins TRBV19 and TRBJ2-5, with D possibly TRBD1 on 6 matching bases. Germline loops: CDR1 LNHDA, CDR2 SQIVND (reference sequence). With 4 bases removed from V and 2 bases from J, the gap between germline ends came to 11 bases. The CDR3 is 14 amino acids. CDR3 bases read: TGTGCCAGTAGTACCGAGGGGGTTCAAGAGACC. This gives the protein CASSTEGVQET. The whole CDR3 is CASSTEGVQETQYF.

This clone has at least ten counts. The DNA ends 3 residues before the CDR3 does, and the rest of the CDR3 is filled in from the germline J gene. The chain employs TRBV18 and TRBJ2-5; 14 bases fit TRBD2. In germline, CDR1 is KGHSH, CDR2 LQKENI. Losses at the gene ends were 5 bases for V and 1 base for J; bases not matched to a gene: 3. CDR3 length equals 16 residues. This CDR3 reads CASSSGLAGGQETQYF. Incomplete CDR3 DNA: TGTGCCAGCTCATCAGGACTAGCGGGGGGCCAAGAGACC.

Partial CDR3 DNA: TGTGCCAGCAGCCTAGGACAGTCCTATGGC. It is translated as CASSLGQSYG. The whole CDR3 sequence reads CASSLGQSYGYTF. The chain uses TRBV6-2 or TRBV6-3 and TRBJ1-2; TRBD1 is a possible D gene (6 bases). The read terminates 3 residues before the CDR3 end, so the remaining end is supplied by the germline J gene. This CDR3 has 13 amino acids. Germline values: CDR1 MNHEY, CDR2 SVGEGT. V was shortened by 6 bases and J by 4 bases, with 12 bases between the two germline ends.

Regarding this clone: With the read ending 3 residues before the CDR3 end, the germline J gene is used to fill in that end. The chain has TRBV30 and TRBJ1-5, with a tentative D call TRBD1 (5 bases). Germline V gives CDR1 GTSNPN, CDR2 SVGIG (reference sequence). This CDR3 contains 13 residues. V was cut by 2 bases and J by 7 bases, with 12 bases left in between. The CDR3 sequence: CAWSRGERQPQHF. CDR3 DNA (partial): TGTGCCTGGAGTCGGGGGGAGCGGCAGCCC.

This clone was picked up a small number of times. The sequenced fragment ends 3 residues before the CDR3 boundary, so the rest is inferred from the germline J gene. This sequence joins TRBV6-2 or TRBV6-3 and TRBJ1-2; possibly TRBD1 for D (6 bases). The V end was cut by 2 bases, the J end by 6 bases, with 22 bases between. The germline gives CDR1 MNHEY, CDR2 SVGEGT. This CDR3 is built from 17 residues. CDR3 DNA (partial): TGTGCCAGCAGTTACCGTTTTCGGACAGATGGTTTGAATGGC. As protein: CASSYRFRTDGLNG. The whole CDR3 reads CASSYRFRTDGLNGYTF.

On this clone: From the germline J gene comes the end of the CDR3, since the read stops 3 residues before it. J is TRBJ2-7 and V is TRBV10-3, with TRBD2 identical over 8 bases. In germline, CDR1 is ENHRY, CDR2 SYGVKD. With V trimmed by 4 bases and J by 4 bases, 6 bases remained unmatched. This CDR3 has 14 amino acids. CDR3 protein: CAISAGGGLYEQYF. Partial CDR3 DNA: TGTGCCATCAGTGCCGGGGGGGGACTGTACGAG.

The table lists this clone with many counts. The sequence runs out 3 residues before the end of the CDR3; the remainder is reconstructed from the germline J gene. The rearrangement joins TRBV29-1 to TRBJ1-2, with no clear D. There are 13 residues in the CDR3. Germline CDR1 is SQVTM and CDR2 is ANQGSEA. The CDR3 is CSVDGANQPGYTF. The DNA read from the CDR3 is TGCAGCGTTGATGGTGCTAACCAACCCGGC.

This clone was counted a few times. The CDR3 is cut off 3 residues early in the read; its end comes from the germline J gene. The chain uses TRBV2 and TRBJ1-2; 7 nucleotides line up with TRBD1. The germline CDR1 and CDR2 sequences are SNHLY and FYNNEI. This CDR3 spans 14 amino acids. V was clipped by 6 bases and J by 2 bases; unmatched bases: 6. CDR3 residues: CASRGTATNYGYTF. Incomplete CDR3 DNA: TGTGCCAGCAGGGGGACAGCGACGAACTATGGC.